This passage covers 20 T cell receptor beta chains from one sample sequenced in a study of response to subunit inactivated influenza vaccine. TCRdb itself ran the RT-PCR reads through MiXCR, one entry per CDR3 protein. The sample lists about 520,000 distinct CDR3 sequences; approximately 9.9% were seen once. Here the sequenced sample was PBMCs from blood, taken about 40 days after vaccination. The receptor source for this set is a man aged 50 or older who received an inactivated influenza vaccine.

The V call is TRBV7-9, the J call TRBJ2-5; D is possibly TRBD2 (5 bases). The CDR3 length is 13 residues. With 2 bases removed from V and 5 bases from J, the gap between germline ends came to 9 bases. Germline loops: CDR1 SEHNR, CDR2 FQNEAQ (reference sequence). The CDR3 nucleotides read TGTGCCAGCAGCTTAAACGGCGGGGAGACCCAGTACTTC. It codes for CASSLNGGETQYF.

Many counts were recorded for this clonotype. This chain uses TRBV2 with TRBJ2-4; 8 bases fit TRBD1. There are 18 residues in the CDR3. V trimming: 3 bases; J trimming: 0 bases; junction bases outside the gene matches: 10. CDR1 and CDR2 (germline): SNHLY, FYNNEI. The CDR3 protein is CASSESGGGLGAKNIQYF. In nucleotides, the CDR3 is TGTGCCAGCAGTGAGTCAGGGGGCGGGTTAGGAGCCAAAAACATTCAGTACTTC.

The chain is built from TRBV6-6 and TRBJ2-7; unclear D gene. V dropped 6 bases and J dropped 3 bases, with 6 bases sitting between them. Germline-derived CDR1 and CDR2 are MNHNY and SVGAGI (reference sequence). This CDR3 has 11 residues. The CDR3 DNA reads TGTGCCAGCAGCGTTGACTACGAGCAGTACTTC. Amino acid sequence: CASSVDYEQYF.

The V call is TRBV12-3 or TRBV12-4, the J call TRBJ2-2; D gene uncertain. CDR3 size: 12 residues. V lost 6 bases and J 8 bases, leaving 10 bases between the germline ends. The CDR3 protein is CASSQWSGELFF. The CDR3 bases are TGTGCCAGCAGCCAGTGGTCAGGGGAGCTGTTTTTT.

This chain uses TRBV20-1 with TRBJ1-5; 7 bases fit TRBD1. Germline CDR1 reads DFQATT; CDR2 reads SNEGSKA (reference sequence). CDR3 length: 12 amino acids. The V segment lost 5 bases and the J segment 7 bases; nucleotides outside the gene matches: 5. CDR3 in DNA: TGCAGTGCTCCAATACAGGGGCAGCCCCAGCATTTT. It specifies CSAPIQGQPQHF.

This sequence joins TRBV24-1 and TRBJ2-1; 7 bases agree with TRBD1. Germline loops: CDR1 KGHDR, CDR2 SFDVKD. With V trimmed by 4 bases and J by 1 base, 3 bases remained unmatched. The CDR3 has 15 residues. The CDR3, as DNA: TGTGCCACCAGTGAACCGGGACAGTCCTACAATGAGCAGTTCTTC. It yields the protein CATSEPGQSYNEQFF.

This chain joins TRBV12-3 or TRBV12-4 and TRBJ2-7, with 8 bases that match TRBD2. V was clipped by 3 bases and J by 1 base; unmatched bases: 5. The CDR3 covers 15 residues. CDR3 sequence reads: CASSFTGGQSYEQYF. As DNA, the CDR3 is TGTGCCAGCAGTTTTACGGGGGGGCAATCCTACGAGCAGTACTTC.

This clonotype was counted only a few times. V gene TRBV3-1 combines with J gene TRBJ2-7; D unclear. The CDR3 is 16 residues long. Germline assignment: CDR1 LGHDT and CDR2 YNNKEL (reference sequence). V lost 0 bases to trimming and J lost 2 bases, with 14 bases between them. Here the CDR3 reads CASSQDLRFSTYEQYF. The CDR3 bases are TGTGCCAGCAGCCAAGATCTAAGGTTCTCAACCTACGAGCAGTACTTC.

This clonotype was picked up a small number of times. J is TRBJ2-1 and V is TRBV20-1, with D possibly matching TRBD2 (6 bases). CDR1 is DFQATT and CDR2 is SNEGSKA in the germline V gene (reference sequence). Trimming removed 2 bases from V and 2 bases from J, with 10 bases in between. The CDR3 totals 14 residues. The CDR3 sequence is CSARKAGPYNEQFF. CDR3 DNA: TGCAGTGCTAGAAAAGCGGGCCCCTACAATGAGCAGTTCTTC.

A few counts support this clonotype. The V and J genes are TRBV29-1 and TRBJ1-6; the match to TRBD1 covers 8 bases. The germline V gene has CDR1 SQVTM and CDR2 ANQGSEA. Trimming took 4 bases from V and 7 from J; bases not matched to a gene: 6. The CDR3 runs to 14 residues. CDR3 protein: CSVAGTGINSPLHF. CDR3 sequence (DNA): TGCAGCGTTGCCGGGACAGGAATAAATTCACCCCTCCACTTT.

In its sample, this clonotype was seen many times. The chain combines TRBV29-1 with TRBJ2-5; no clear D. The V gene's germline CDR1 is SQVTM and CDR2 ANQGSEA. The CDR3 sequence is 12 residues long. Trimming left V 7 bases short and J 3 bases short, with 12 bases between. CDR3 loop: CSARSPEETQYF. In DNA, the CDR3 is TGCAGCGCACGCAGCCCCGAAGAGACCCAGTACTTC.

Many counts were recorded for this clonotype. The V call is TRBV5-1, the J call TRBJ2-1; 8 bases align to TRBD2. The V segment lost 1 base and the J segment 5 bases; nucleotides outside the gene matches: 5. Germline V lookup: CDR1 SGHRS, CDR2 YFSETQ. This CDR3 has 15 residues. CDR3 nucleotides: TGCGCCAGCAGCTTGCGGCTAGCGGGTGACAATGAGCAGTTCTTC. Its protein is CASSLRLAGDNEQFF.

The V and J genes are TRBV4-3 and TRBJ2-1; D not certain. The CDR3 covers 15 residues. Germline assignment: CDR1 LGHNA and CDR2 YSLEER. V lost 0 bases, J lost 2 bases, and 8 bases lay in between. CDR3 sequence: CASSQEEHPYNEQFF. CDR3 DNA sequence: TGCGCCAGCAGCCAAGAGGAGCATCCCTACAATGAGCAGTTCTTC.

Notes on this clonotype: Mismatch with germline at one junction end may stem from a read error. The V call is TRBV4-3, the J call TRBJ2-7; 11 bases fit TRBD1. The CDR3 has 16 amino acids. The V gene's germline CDR1 is LGHNA and CDR2 YSLEER. The CDR3 loop reads CASSQDWTGGSYVQYF. CDR3 DNA: TGCGCCAGCAGCCAAGATTGGACAGGGGGCTCCTACGTGCAGTACTTC.

This clonotype occurred a few times. The chain couples TRBV13 to TRBJ1-4, with D unclear. The V end was cut by 0 bases, the J end by 5 bases, with 13 bases between. The CDR3 consists of 16 residues. Looked up from germline, CDR1 is PRHDT and CDR2 is FYEKMQ (reference sequence). CDR3 nucleotides: TGTGCCAGCAGCTTAGGCGAGGGCTCCCACAATGAAAAACTGTTTTTT. Its protein is CASSLGEGSHNEKLFF. The full variable domain, completed using reference TRBV13 and TRBJ1-4, is AAGVIQSPRHLIKEKRETATLKCYPIPRHDTVYWYQQGPGQDPQFLISFYEKMQSDKGSIPDRFSAQQFSDYHSELNMSSLELGDSALYFCASSLGEGSHNEKLFFGSGTQLSVL.

J is TRBJ2-3 and V is TRBV11-1; D is uncertain. Germline CDR1 SGHAT, CDR2 FQDESV (reference sequence). This CDR3 is 13 amino acids long. V shed 5 bases and J shed 1 base, with 7 bases lying between them. The chain's CDR3 is CASSKIGTDTQYF. CDR3 DNA sequence: TGTGCCAGCAGCAAAATAGGCACAGATACGCAGTATTTT. Full variable domain (missing parts from reference TRBV11-1 and TRBJ2-3): EAEVAQSPRYKITEKSQAVAFWCDPISGHATLYWYRQILGQGPELLVQFQDESVVDDSQLPKDRFSAERLKGVDSTLKIQPAELGDSAMYLCASSKIGTDTQYFGPGTRLTVL.

This clonotype appeared many times. The rearrangement uses TRBV5-1 and TRBJ2-7; 9 bases are a match to TRBD1. Germline lookup yields CDR1 SGHRS and CDR2 YFSETQ. V lost 1 base, J lost 1 base, and 3 bases stayed unmatched. The CDR3 consists of 15 residues. CDR3 sequence: CASSLTGTGSYEQYF. The DNA of the CDR3 is TGCGCCAGCAGCTTGACAGGGACAGGGTCCTACGAGCAGTACTTC.

This clonotype was recorded at least ten times. The chain employs TRBV12-3 or TRBV12-4 and TRBJ1-5; D is unresolved. There are 12 residues in the CDR3. V dropped 6 bases and J dropped 1 base, with 4 bases sitting between them. This CDR3 reads CASRRSNQPQHF. CDR3 nucleotides: TGTGCCAGCAGACGAAGCAATCAGCCCCAGCATTTT.

This clonotype was recorded a few times. The rearrangement links TRBV7-2 to TRBJ2-2; possible D gene TRBD2, 5 bases. V gave up 0 bases and J gave up 4 bases, with 9 bases separating them. Germline CDR1 reads SGHTA; CDR2 reads FQGNSA. The CDR3 is 15 amino acids. This chain's CDR3 is CASSLAGIGTGELFF. CDR3 nucleotide sequence: TGTGCCAGCAGCTTAGCCGGGATCGGCACCGGGGAGCTGTTTTTT.

The chain recombines TRBV27 with TRBJ2-7, with 9 bases aligning to TRBD2. Germline V lookup: CDR1 MNHEY, CDR2 SMNVEV (reference sequence). Trimming cost V 2 bases and J 0 bases; bases outside gene matches: 14. The CDR3 has 19 residues. CDR3 nucleotides: TGTGCCAGCAGTTTAAAGTCGGCGGGAGGGGCCATCAGCTCCTACGAGCAGTACTTC. Protein product: CASSLKSAGGAISSYEQYF.